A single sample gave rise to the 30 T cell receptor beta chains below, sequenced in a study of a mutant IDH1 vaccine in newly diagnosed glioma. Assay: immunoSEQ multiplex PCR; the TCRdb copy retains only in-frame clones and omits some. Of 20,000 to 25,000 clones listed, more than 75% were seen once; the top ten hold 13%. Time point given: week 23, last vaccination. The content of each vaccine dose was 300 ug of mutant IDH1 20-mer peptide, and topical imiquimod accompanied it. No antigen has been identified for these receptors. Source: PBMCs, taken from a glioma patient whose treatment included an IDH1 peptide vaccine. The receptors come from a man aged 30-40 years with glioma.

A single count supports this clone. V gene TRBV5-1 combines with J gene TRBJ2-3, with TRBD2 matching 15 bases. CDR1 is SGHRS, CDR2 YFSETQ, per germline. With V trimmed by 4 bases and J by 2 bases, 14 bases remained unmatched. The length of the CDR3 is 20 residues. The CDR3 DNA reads TGCGCCAGCAGCCTCCCCCCTTGGACTAGCGGGAGGGAGCTCACAGATACGCAGTATTTT. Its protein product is CASSLPPWTSGRELTDTQYF.

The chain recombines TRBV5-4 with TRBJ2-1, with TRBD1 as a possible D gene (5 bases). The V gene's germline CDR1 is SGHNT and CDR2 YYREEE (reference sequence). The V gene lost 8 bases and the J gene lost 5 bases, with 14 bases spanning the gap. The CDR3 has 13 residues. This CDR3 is CASRAGLDNEQFF. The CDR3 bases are TGTGCCAGTCGGGCAGGGCTTGACAATGAGCAGTTCTTC.

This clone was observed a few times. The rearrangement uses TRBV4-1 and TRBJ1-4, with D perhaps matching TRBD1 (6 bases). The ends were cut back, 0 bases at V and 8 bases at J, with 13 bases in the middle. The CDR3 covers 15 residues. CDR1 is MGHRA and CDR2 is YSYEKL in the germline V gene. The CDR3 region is CASSQDPRGGEKLFF. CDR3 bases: TGCGCCAGCAGCCAAGATCCCAGGGGTGGGGAAAAACTGTTTTTT.

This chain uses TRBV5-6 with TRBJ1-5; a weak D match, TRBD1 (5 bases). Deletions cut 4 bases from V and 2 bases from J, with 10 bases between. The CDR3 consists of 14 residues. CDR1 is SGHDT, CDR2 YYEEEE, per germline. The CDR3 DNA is TGTGCCAGCAGCCCCCGGGACGGCAATCAGCCCCAGCATTTT. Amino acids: CASSPRDGNQPQHF.

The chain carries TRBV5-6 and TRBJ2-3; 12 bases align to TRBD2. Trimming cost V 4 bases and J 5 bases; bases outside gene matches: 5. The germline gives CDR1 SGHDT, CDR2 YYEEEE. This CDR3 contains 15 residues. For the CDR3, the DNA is TGTGCCAGCAGCACGACTAGCGGGAGAGAAGATACGCAGTATTTT. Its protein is CASSTTSGREDTQYF.

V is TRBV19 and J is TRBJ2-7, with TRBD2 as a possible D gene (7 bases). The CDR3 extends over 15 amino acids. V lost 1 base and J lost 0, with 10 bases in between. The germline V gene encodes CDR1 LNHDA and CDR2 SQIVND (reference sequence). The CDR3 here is CASSIGEGDSYEQYF. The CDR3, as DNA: TGTGCCAGTAGTATAGGGGAGGGGGACTCCTACGAGCAGTACTTC.

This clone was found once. CDR3 in DNA: TGTGCCTGGAGTGTTCTCTCGGGGTTGGACGAAAAACTGTTTTTT. This encodes CAWSVLSGLDEKLFF. V is TRBV30 and J is TRBJ1-4; no clear D. The CDR3 sequence is 15 residues long. Trimming removed 0 bases at V and 8 bases at J, with 16 bases between. Germline CDR1 is GTSNPN and CDR2 is SVGIG (reference sequence).

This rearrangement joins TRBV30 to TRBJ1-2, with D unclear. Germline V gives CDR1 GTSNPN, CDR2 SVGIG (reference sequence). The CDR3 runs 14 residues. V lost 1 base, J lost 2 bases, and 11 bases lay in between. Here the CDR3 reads CAWSEGRLNYGYTF. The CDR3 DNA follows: TGTGCCTGGAGTGAGGGCCGTTTGAACTATGGCTACACCTTC. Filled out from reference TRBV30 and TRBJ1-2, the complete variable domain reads SQTIHQWPATLVQPVGSPLSLECTVEGTSNPNLYWYRQAAGRGLQLLFYSVGIGQISSEVPQNLSASRPQDRQFILSSKKLLLSDSGFYLCAWSEGRLNYGYTFGSGTRLTVV.

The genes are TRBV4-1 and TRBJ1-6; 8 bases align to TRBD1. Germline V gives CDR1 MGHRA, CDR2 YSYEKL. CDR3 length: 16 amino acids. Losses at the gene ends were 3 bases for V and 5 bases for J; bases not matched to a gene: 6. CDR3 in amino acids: CASSHLGQGNNSPLHF. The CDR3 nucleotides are TGCGCCAGCAGCCATCTCGGACAGGGTAATAATTCACCCCTCCACTTT.

The CDR3 DNA sequence: TGTGCCAGCAGCTTAGATAGGACAGAAAACATTCAGTACTTC. Its protein product is CASSLDRTENIQYF. The chain joins TRBV7-9 to TRBJ2-4; perhaps TRBD1 as D (6 bases). The CDR3 runs 14 residues. V was clipped by 1 base and J by 5 bases, with 9 bases between them. The V gene's germline CDR1 is SEHNR and CDR2 FQNEAQ (reference sequence).

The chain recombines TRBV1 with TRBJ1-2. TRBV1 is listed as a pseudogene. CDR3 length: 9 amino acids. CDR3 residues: CTSSLDHTF. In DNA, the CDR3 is TGCACCAGCAGCCTGGATCACACCTTC.

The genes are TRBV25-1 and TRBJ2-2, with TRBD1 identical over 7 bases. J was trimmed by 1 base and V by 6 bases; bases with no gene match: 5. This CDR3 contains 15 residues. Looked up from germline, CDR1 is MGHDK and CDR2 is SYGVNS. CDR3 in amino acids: CASSSRGLNTGELFF. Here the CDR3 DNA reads TGTGCCAGCAGCAGTAGGGGGCTGAACACCGGGGAGCTGTTTTTT.

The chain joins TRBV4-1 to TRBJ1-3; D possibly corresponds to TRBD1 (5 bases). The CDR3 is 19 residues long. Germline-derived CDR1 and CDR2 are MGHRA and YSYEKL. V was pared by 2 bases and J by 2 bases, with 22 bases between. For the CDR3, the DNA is TGCGCCAGCAGCCAAACTTTTATTCCGGGACCCACAACTGGAAACACCATATATTTT. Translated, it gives CASSQTFIPGPTTGNTIYF.

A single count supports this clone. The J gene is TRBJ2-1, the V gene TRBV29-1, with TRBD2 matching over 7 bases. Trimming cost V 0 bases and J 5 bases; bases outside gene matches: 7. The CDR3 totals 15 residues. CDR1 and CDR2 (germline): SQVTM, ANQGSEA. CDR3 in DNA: TGCAGCGTTGAAGATTACGGGAGGTGGGACAATGAGCAGTTCTTC. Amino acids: CSVEDYGRWDNEQFF.

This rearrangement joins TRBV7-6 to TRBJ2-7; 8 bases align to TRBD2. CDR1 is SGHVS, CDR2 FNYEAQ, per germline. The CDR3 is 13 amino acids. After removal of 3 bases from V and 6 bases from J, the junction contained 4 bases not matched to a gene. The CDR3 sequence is CASSFGTSFEQYF. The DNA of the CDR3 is TGTGCCAGCAGCTTTGGGACTAGTTTCGAGCAGTACTTC.

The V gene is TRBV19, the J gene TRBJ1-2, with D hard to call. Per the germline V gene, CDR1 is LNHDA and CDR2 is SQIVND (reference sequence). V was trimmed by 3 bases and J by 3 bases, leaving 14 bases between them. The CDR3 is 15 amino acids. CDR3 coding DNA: TGTGCCAGTAGTATGCCCCCCATCTCGGACTATGGCTACACCTTC. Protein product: CASSMPPISDYGYTF.

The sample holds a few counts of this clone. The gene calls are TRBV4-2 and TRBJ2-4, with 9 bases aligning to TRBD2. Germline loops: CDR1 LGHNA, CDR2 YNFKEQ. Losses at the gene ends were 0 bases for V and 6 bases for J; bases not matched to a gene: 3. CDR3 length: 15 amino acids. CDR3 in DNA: TGTGCCAGCAGCCAAGAGCCACTAGCGGGAAACATTCAGTACTTC. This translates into CASSQEPLAGNIQYF.

CDR3 sequence reads: CASSLEGGRRYEQYF. Here the CDR3 DNA reads TGCGCCAGCAGCTTGGAAGGCGGGAGAAGGTACGAGCAGTACTTC. The chain links TRBV5-1 to TRBJ2-7, with 7 bases fitting TRBD2. After removal of 0 bases from V and 4 bases from J, the junction contained 7 bases not matched to a gene. CDR1 and CDR2 from the germline V gene are SGHRS and YFSETQ. CDR3 length: 15 amino acids.

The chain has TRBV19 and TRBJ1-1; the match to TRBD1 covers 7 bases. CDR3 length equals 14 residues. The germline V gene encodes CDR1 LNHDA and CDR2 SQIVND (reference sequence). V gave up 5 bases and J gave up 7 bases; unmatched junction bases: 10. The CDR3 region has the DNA TGTGCCAGTAGTGTTCAACAGGGGTGGGGTGAAGCTTTCTTT. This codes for CASSVQQGWGEAFF.

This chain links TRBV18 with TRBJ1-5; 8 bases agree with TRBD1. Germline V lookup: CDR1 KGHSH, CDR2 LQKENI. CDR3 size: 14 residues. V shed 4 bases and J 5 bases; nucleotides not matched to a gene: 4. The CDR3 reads CASSLGQGDQPQHF. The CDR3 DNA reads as TGTGCCAGCTCACTCGGACAGGGCGATCAGCCCCAGCATTTT.

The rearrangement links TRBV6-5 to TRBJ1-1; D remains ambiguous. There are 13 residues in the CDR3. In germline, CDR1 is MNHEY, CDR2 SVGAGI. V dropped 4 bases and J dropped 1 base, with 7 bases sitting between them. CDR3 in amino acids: CASSSQWNTEAFF. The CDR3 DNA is TGTGCCAGCAGTTCACAGTGGAACACTGAAGCTTTCTTT.

The CDR3 region has the DNA TGTGCCAGCAGTTTGGTCAATTACTCTGGAAACACCATATATTTT. Translating gives CASSLVNYSGNTIYF. The chain recombines TRBV28 with TRBJ1-3; unclear D gene. This CDR3 region has 15 residues. CDR1 MDHEN and CDR2 SYDVKM come from the germline V gene. V lost 3 bases and J lost 0, with 9 bases in between.

Here the CDR3 reads CASSRDREAGELFF. The CDR3 DNA follows: TGTGCCAGCAGTCGGGACAGGGAAGCCGGGGAGCTGTTTTTT. The chain couples TRBV5-6 to TRBJ2-2; 9 bases line up with TRBD1. The CDR3 spans 14 residues. After removal of 5 bases from V and 6 bases from J, the junction contained 5 bases not matched to a gene. Germline V gives CDR1 SGHDT, CDR2 YYEEEE. The complete variable domain, with remaining parts taken from reference TRBV5-6 and TRBJ2-2, reads DAGVTQSPTHLIKTRGQQVTLRCSPKSGHDTVSWYQQALGQGPQFIFQYYEEEERQRGNFPDRFSGHQFPNYSSELNVNALLLGDSALYLCASSRDREAGELFFGEGSRLTVL.

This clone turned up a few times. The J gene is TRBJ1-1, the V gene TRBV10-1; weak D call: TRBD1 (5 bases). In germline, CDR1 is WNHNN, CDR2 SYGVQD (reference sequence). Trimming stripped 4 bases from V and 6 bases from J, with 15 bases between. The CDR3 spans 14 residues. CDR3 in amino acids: CASSGGGIMAEAFF. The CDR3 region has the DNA TGCGCCAGCAGTGGTGGGGGGATTATGGCTGAAGCTTTCTTT.

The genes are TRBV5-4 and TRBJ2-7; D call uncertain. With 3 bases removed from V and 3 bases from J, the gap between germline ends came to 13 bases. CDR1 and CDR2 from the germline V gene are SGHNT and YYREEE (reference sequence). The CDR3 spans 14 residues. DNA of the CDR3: TGTGCCAGCAGCTCAGGAGACGCCTTCTACGAGCAGTACTTC. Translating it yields CASSSGDAFYEQYF. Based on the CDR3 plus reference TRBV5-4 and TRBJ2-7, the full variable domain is ETGVTQSPTHLIKTRGQQVTLRCSSQSGHNTVSWYQQALGQGPQFIFQYYREEENGRGNFPPRFSGLQFPNYSSELNVNALELDDSALYLCASSSGDAFYEQYFGPGTRLTVT.

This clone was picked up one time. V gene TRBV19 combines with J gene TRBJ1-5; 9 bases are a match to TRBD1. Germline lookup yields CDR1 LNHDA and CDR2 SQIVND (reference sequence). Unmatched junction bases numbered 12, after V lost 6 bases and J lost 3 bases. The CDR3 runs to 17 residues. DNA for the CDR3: TGTGCCAGTAGGCAGGGGGACAGGGCCCCCGACAATCAGCCCCAGCATTTT. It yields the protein CASRQGDRAPDNQPQHF.

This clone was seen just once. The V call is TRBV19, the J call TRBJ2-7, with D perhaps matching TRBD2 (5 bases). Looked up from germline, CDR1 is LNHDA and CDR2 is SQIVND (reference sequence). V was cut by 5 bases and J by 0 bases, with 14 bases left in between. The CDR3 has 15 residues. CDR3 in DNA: TGTGCCAGTAGTGAAGGACTTAGGATCTCCTACGAGCAGTACTTC. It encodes CASSEGLRISYEQYF.

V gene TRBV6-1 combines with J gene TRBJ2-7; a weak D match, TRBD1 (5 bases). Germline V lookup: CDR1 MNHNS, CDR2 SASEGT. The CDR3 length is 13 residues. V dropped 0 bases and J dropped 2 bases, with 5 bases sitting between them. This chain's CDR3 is CASSEATAYEQYF. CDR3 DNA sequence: TGTGCCAGCAGTGAAGCGACAGCCTACGAGCAGTACTTC.

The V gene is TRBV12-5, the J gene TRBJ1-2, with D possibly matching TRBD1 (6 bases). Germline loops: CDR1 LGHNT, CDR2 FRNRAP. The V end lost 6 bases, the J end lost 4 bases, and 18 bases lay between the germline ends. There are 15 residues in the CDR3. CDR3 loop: CASGIPHREPYGYTF. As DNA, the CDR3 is TGTGCTAGTGGCATCCCCCACAGGGAGCCCTATGGCTACACCTTC.

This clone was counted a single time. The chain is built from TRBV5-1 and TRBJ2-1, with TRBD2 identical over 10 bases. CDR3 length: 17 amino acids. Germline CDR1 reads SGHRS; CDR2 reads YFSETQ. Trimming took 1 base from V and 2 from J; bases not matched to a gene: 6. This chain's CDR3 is CASSLYGTSAPYNEQFF. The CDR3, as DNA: TGCGCCAGCAGCTTGTATGGGACTAGCGCCCCCTACAATGAGCAGTTCTTC.